This is a list of T cell receptor beta chains from one sample in a study of T-cell reconstitution after alpha-beta-depleted transplantation in children. TCRdb redid the calling of the PCR reads with MiXCR, one entry per CDR3 protein. The data contain some 600,000 distinct CDR3 sequences, approximately 17% of them singletons. The sample in question was PBMCs from the stem cell graft donor, obtained from the stem cell graft. The receptors were gathered from a human donor who donated a stem cell graft to a child with acute myeloid leukemia. Both conserved end residues are part of each CDR3. A D gene is named only where the DNA matches it firmly.

V gene: TRBV24-1; D gene: NA; J gene: TRBJ2-1; CDR3 protein: CATGWDLNNEQFF
V gene: TRBV5-6; D gene: NA; J gene: TRBJ2-7; CDR3 protein: CASSLASNIPYEQYF
V gene: TRBV7-9; D gene: TRBD1; J gene: TRBJ2-7; CDR3 protein: CASSPRDRVSYEQYF
V gene: TRBV11-2; D gene: NA; J gene: TRBJ2-3; CDR3 protein: CASSLGIRRPKRGDTQYF
V gene: TRBV7-2; D gene: NA; J gene: TRBJ1-3; CDR3 protein: CASSLGGGTGNTIYF
V gene: TRBV7-2; D gene: NA; J gene: TRBJ2-5; CDR3 protein: CASSLGDATAPETQYF
V gene: TRBV29-1; D gene: NA; J gene: TRBJ1-1; CDR3 protein: CSVELRQGMNTEAFF
V gene: TRBV20-1; D gene: NA; J gene: TRBJ2-5; CDR3 protein: CSARALSEGETQYF
V gene: TRBV20-1; D gene: TRBD2; J gene: TRBJ2-1; CDR3 protein: CSASGTSGEYNEQFF
V gene: TRBV24-1; D gene: NA; J gene: TRBJ2-1; CDR3 protein: CATSDYRGSYNEQFF
V gene: TRBV12-3/TRBV12-4; D gene: TRBD1; J gene: TRBJ1-1; CDR3 protein: CASSYRGRDTEAFF
V gene: TRBV6-5; D gene: TRBD1; J gene: TRBJ2-2; CDR3 protein: CASSYSRGPYTGELFF
V gene: TRBV5-5; D gene: TRBD2; J gene: TRBJ2-7; CDR3 protein: CASSSGLVWSSYEQYF
V gene: TRBV11-2; D gene: NA; J gene: TRBJ2-1; CDR3 protein: CASSLVVYSRIEQFF
V gene: TRBV6-2/TRBV6-3; D gene: NA; J gene: TRBJ1-5; CDR3 protein: CASSYRGRQARQPQHF
V gene: TRBV12-3/TRBV12-4; D gene: NA; J gene: TRBJ2-3; CDR3 protein: CASSFERGERTDTQYF
V gene: TRBV20-1; D gene: NA; J gene: TRBJ2-3; CDR3 protein: CSARFQQSTDTQYF
V gene: TRBV20-1; D gene: TRBD2; J gene: TRBJ2-1; CDR3 protein: CSAPGLAGGASYEQFF
V gene: TRBV7-9; D gene: NA; J gene: TRBJ1-1; CDR3 protein: CASSRTAEAFF
V gene: TRBV20-1; D gene: NA; J gene: TRBJ2-7; CDR3 protein: CSASLSDSSYEQYF
V gene: TRBV7-2; D gene: NA; J gene: TRBJ1-5; CDR3 protein: CASSFDRGPQHF
V gene: TRBV2; D gene: NA; J gene: TRBJ1-1; CDR3 protein: CASRGTTAEAFF
V gene: TRBV5-1; D gene: NA; J gene: TRBJ2-6; CDR3 protein: CASSLEAQTGPGANVLTF
V gene: TRBV20-1; D gene: NA; J gene: TRBJ1-6; CDR3 protein: CSARDRVSSPLHF
V gene: TRBV29-1; D gene: TRBD1; J gene: TRBJ2-1; CDR3 protein: CSAIRTGAYNEQFF
V gene: TRBV7-9; D gene: TRBD1; J gene: TRBJ2-2; CDR3 protein: CASSSRDRANTGELFF
V gene: TRBV12-3/TRBV12-4; D gene: TRBD1; J gene: TRBJ2-5; CDR3 protein: CASSSTGGGETQYF
V gene: TRBV11-2; D gene: TRBD2; J gene: TRBJ2-1; CDR3 protein: CASSFSGVNNEQFF
V gene: TRBV20-1; D gene: TRBD2; J gene: TRBJ2-1; CDR3 protein: CSARRTSGGDEQFF
V gene: TRBV5-1; D gene: TRBD2; J gene: TRBJ2-3; CDR3 protein: CASSLEGLADTDTQYF
V gene: TRBV20-1; D gene: TRBD2; J gene: TRBJ2-1; CDR3 protein: CSAGLAGYGNEQFF
V gene: TRBV7-2; D gene: NA; J gene: TRBJ2-1; CDR3 protein: CASSCINEQFF
V gene: TRBV12-3/TRBV12-4; D gene: NA; J gene: TRBJ1-2; CDR3 protein: CASRKISGYGYTF
V gene: TRBV6-2/TRBV6-3; D gene: NA; J gene: TRBJ1-5; CDR3 protein: CASSYSNLAQHF
V gene: TRBV28; D gene: NA; J gene: TRBJ1-1; CDR3 protein: CAGSSPGLNTEAFF
V gene: TRBV11-2; D gene: TRBD1; J gene: TRBJ1-1; CDR3 protein: CASSITGGERNTEAFF
V gene: TRBV20-1; D gene: NA; J gene: TRBJ2-3; CDR3 protein: CSARPGRRRGTTDTQYF
V gene: TRBV5-1; D gene: NA; J gene: TRBJ2-3; CDR3 protein: CASSLGLPLTDTQYF
V gene: TRBV25-1; D gene: NA; J gene: TRBJ2-3; CDR3 protein: CASTGLRADTQYF
V gene: TRBV6-1; D gene: NA; J gene: TRBJ2-1; CDR3 protein: CASMVAETYNEQFF
V gene: TRBV20-1; D gene: TRBD1; J gene: TRBJ2-7; CDR3 protein: CSVRGTGYSYEQYF
V gene: TRBV5-1; D gene: NA; J gene: TRBJ2-7; CDR3 protein: CASYGPGEHEQYF
V gene: TRBV5-1; D gene: NA; J gene: TRBJ2-3; CDR3 protein: CASSLLTGTVTDTQYF
V gene: TRBV13; D gene: NA; J gene: TRBJ1-1; CDR3 protein: CASSSYMDAEAFF
V gene: TRBV20-1; D gene: TRBD2; J gene: TRBJ2-3; CDR3 protein: CSALWRGGTDTQYF
V gene: TRBV9; D gene: NA; J gene: TRBJ2-2; CDR3 protein: CASSAQGNTGELFF
V gene: TRBV7-7; D gene: TRBD1; J gene: TRBJ1-5; CDR3 protein: CASSQGQGVQPQHF
V gene: TRBV29-1; D gene: TRBD2; J gene: TRBJ2-1; CDR3 protein: CSVEKGLALYNEQFF
V gene: TRBV27; D gene: TRBD2; J gene: TRBJ2-3; CDR3 protein: CASSLKRGGDTQYF
V gene: TRBV29-1; D gene: NA; J gene: TRBJ2-5; CDR3 protein: CSVEVSGGGGEETQYF
V gene: TRBV4-3; D gene: NA; J gene: TRBJ2-7; CDR3 protein: CASSQVEDSGYEQYF
V gene: TRBV7-2; D gene: NA; J gene: TRBJ1-1; CDR3 protein: CASSSSGMRNTEAFF
V gene: TRBV12-3/TRBV12-4; D gene: NA; J gene: TRBJ1-1; CDR3 protein: CASSLGSYTEAFF
V gene: TRBV20-1; D gene: NA; J gene: TRBJ1-5; CDR3 protein: CSARGTVRSNQPQHF
V gene: TRBV7-9; D gene: TRBD1; J gene: TRBJ2-1; CDR3 protein: CATKRGQGWSYNEQFF
V gene: TRBV20-1; D gene: NA; J gene: TRBJ1-2; CDR3 protein: CSARNYYGYTF
V gene: TRBV29-1; D gene: NA; J gene: TRBJ2-5; CDR3 protein: CSGIDRSQETQYF